Shown below are 27 T cell receptor beta chains from a single sample sequenced in a study of identifying expanded T cells in peripheral blood. The assay was immunoSEQ multiplex PCR, and TCRdb's table has in-frame clones only and misses some. The top ten clones hold about 4% of a sample with approximately 91,000 clones, about 87% of them seen once. Sequenced material: blood. These receptors all stem from a person aged 18 to 75 in good health.

This chain connects TRBV19 to TRBJ1-1; no clear D gene. This CDR3 region has 13 residues. Germline lookup yields CDR1 LNHDA and CDR2 SQIVND (reference sequence). V was shortened by 5 bases and J by 5 bases, with 12 bases between the two germline ends. CDR3: CASSYPGWTEAFF. In DNA form, the CDR3 reads TGTGCCAGTAGTTACCCTGGATGGACTGAAGCTTTCTTT.

The chain couples TRBV19 to TRBJ2-1, with 8 bases matching TRBD2. Germline values: CDR1 LNHDA, CDR2 SQIVND (reference sequence). V shed 4 bases, J shed 0 bases, and the junction held 11 bases outside the gene matches. The CDR3 has 18 amino acids. Here the CDR3 DNA reads TGTGCCAGTAGTACCCCTTTGGGTAGCGGGATCTCCTACAATGAGCAGTTCTTC. Translated: CASSTPLGSGISYNEQFF.

This chain joins TRBV19 and TRBJ2-3, with 7 bases that match TRBD2. Germline values: CDR1 LNHDA, CDR2 SQIVND (reference sequence). The J segment lost 0 bases and the V segment lost 1 base, leaving 7 bases of the junction unmatched. The CDR3 runs 17 residues. In nucleotides, the CDR3 is TGTGCCAGTAGTATAGGAGGGAGCGGGGCTAGCACAGATACGCAGTATTTT. It specifies CASSIGGSGASTDTQYF.

The chain uses TRBV29-1 and TRBJ2-1, with 10 bases aligning to TRBD1. Germline-derived CDR1 and CDR2 are SQVTM and ANQGSEA. The CDR3 has 14 residues. V gave up 4 bases and J gave up 6 bases; unmatched junction bases: 6. CDR3 in DNA: TGCAGCGTTGGGACAGGGGGTCTTCGCAATGAGCAGTTCTTC. Protein sequence: CSVGTGGLRNEQFF.

This clone was seen just once. V usage is TRBV7-9 and J usage is TRBJ2-3; the match to TRBD1 covers 9 bases. CDR1 is SEHNR and CDR2 is FQNEAQ in the germline V gene (reference sequence). The V segment lost 2 bases and the J segment 3 bases; nucleotides outside the gene matches: 3. This CDR3 spans 15 amino acids. The CDR3 loop reads CASSLQGQGTDTQYF. In DNA, the CDR3 is TGTGCCAGCAGCTTACAGGGACAGGGTACAGATACGCAGTATTTT.

This sequence joins TRBV6-1 and TRBJ1-3, with 7 bases matching TRBD1. The CDR3 contains 15 residues. Germline CDR1 reads MNHNS; CDR2 reads SASEGT. V lost 3 bases to trimming and J lost 8 bases; unmatched junction nucleotides: 10. The CDR3 DNA reads TGTGCCAGCAGTGACCCCGGGACAGCGAGGGACACCATATATTTT. Its protein is CASSDPGTARDTIYF.

This clone has just a few counts. The chain employs TRBV2 and TRBJ2-6; a possible D gene is TRBD1 (6 bases). Trimming left V 5 bases short and J 0 bases short, with 14 bases between. The CDR3 extends over 17 amino acids. Germline CDR1 reads SNHLY; CDR2 reads FYNNEI. The CDR3 sequence: CASSQYTGTSGANVLTF. The CDR3 DNA is TGTGCCAGCAGTCAATATACAGGGACCTCTGGGGCCAACGTCCTGACTTTC.

The CDR3 DNA is TGTGCCAGCCACCCCACACCGGGACAGGGAACCTACGAGCAGTACTTC. Protein product: CASHPTPGQGTYEQYF. The chain is built from TRBV6-6 and TRBJ2-7; 9 positions agree with TRBD1. The trim removed 8 bases at V and 2 bases at J, leaving 13 bases unmatched. Germline-derived CDR1 and CDR2 are MNHNY and SVGAGI (reference sequence). This CDR3 region has 16 residues.

This chain links TRBV19 with TRBJ2-2; D gene unclear. The CDR3 contains 17 residues. In germline, CDR1 is LNHDA, CDR2 SQIVND (reference sequence). Trimming pared 10 bases from V and 5 bases from J, leaving 26 bases between. The chain's CDR3 is CATQSEARKLRTGELFF. The CDR3 DNA reads TGTGCCACCCAATCAGAAGCTAGGAAACTGAGGACCGGGGAGCTGTTTTTT.

The rearrangement uses TRBV6-5 and TRBJ1-1; D is ambiguous. The CDR3 contains 12 residues. V lost 6 bases and J 8 bases, leaving 13 bases between the germline ends. Germline V gives CDR1 MNHEY, CDR2 SVGAGI. CDR3 nucleotides: TGTGCCAGCAGCTACGGGCGATCCGAAGCTTTCTTT. Amino acid sequence: CASSYGRSEAFF.

The J gene is TRBJ2-3, the V gene TRBV5-1, with D unclear. V shed 0 bases and J shed 2 bases, with 13 bases lying between them. This CDR3 contains 16 residues. The V gene's germline CDR1 is SGHRS and CDR2 YFSETQ. The CDR3 nucleotides read TGCGCCAGCAGCTTGGTGGGCCAGATAACCACAGATACGCAGTATTTT. This codes for CASSLVGQITTDTQYF.

The chain combines TRBV5-6 with TRBJ1-3; D ambiguous. The CDR3 is 14 residues long. Per the germline V gene, CDR1 is SGHDT and CDR2 is YYEEEE. Trimming shortened V by 2 bases and J by 0 bases, and 6 bases separated the two germline ends. This CDR3 is CASSLRGSGNTIYF. CDR3 bases: TGTGCCAGCAGCTTAAGAGGCTCTGGAAACACCATATATTTT. Supplemented by reference TRBV5-6 and TRBJ1-3, the full variable domain reads DAGVTQSPTHLIKTRGQQVTLRCSPKSGHDTVSWYQQALGQGPQFIFQYYEEEERQRGNFPDRFSGHQFPNYSSELNVNALLLGDSALYLCASSLRGSGNTIYFGEGSWLTVV.

The J gene is TRBJ2-7, the V gene TRBV27, with TRBD1 as a possible D gene (5 bases). V was trimmed by 4 bases and J by 0 bases, leaving 10 bases between them. The CDR3 covers 14 residues. CDR1 is MNHEY and CDR2 is SMNVEV in the germline V gene (reference sequence). The DNA for the CDR3 is TGTGCCAGCAGTTACCAGGACAACTCCTACGAGCAGTACTTC. It yields the protein CASSYQDNSYEQYF.

The chain couples TRBV30 to TRBJ2-3; D remains ambiguous. Germline loops: CDR1 GTSNPN, CDR2 SVGIG (reference sequence). The CDR3 consists of 14 residues. V gave up 3 bases and J gave up 0 bases, with 10 bases separating them. CDR3 protein: CAWRQGPSTDTQYF. Written as DNA, the CDR3 is TGTGCCTGGAGGCAAGGACCTAGCACAGATACGCAGTATTTT.

The rearrangement joins TRBV19 to TRBJ1-4, with 8 bases that match TRBD1. V trimming: 4 bases; J trimming: 8 bases; junction bases outside the gene matches: 6. Germline V lookup: CDR1 LNHDA, CDR2 SQIVND (reference sequence). CDR3 length: 14 amino acids. The CDR3 spells CASSKQGVGEKLFF. The CDR3 DNA is TGTGCCAGTAGTAAACAGGGGGTTGGCGAAAAACTGTTTTTT.

The chain links TRBV28 to TRBJ1-3; D is unclear. Trimming took off 6 bases at V and 4 bases at J, with 16 bases between the two ends. In germline, CDR1 is MDHEN, CDR2 SYDVKM. CDR3 length: 15 amino acids. CDR3 residues: CASSLAGGRGNTIYF. The DNA of the CDR3 is TGTGCCAGCAGCCTAGCGGGTGGGCGCGGAAACACCATATATTTT.

The chain employs TRBV7-9 and TRBJ2-5; 10 bases align to TRBD2. CDR1 and CDR2 (germline): SEHNR, FQNEAQ (reference sequence). Trimming at V came to 3 bases and at J to 3 bases, leaving 4 bases not matched to a gene. The length of the CDR3 is 15 residues. The CDR3 DNA is TGTGCCAGCAGCTTCTTAGCGGGAGGAAAAGAGACCCAGTACTTC. Translating it yields CASSFLAGGKETQYF.

The rearrangement uses TRBV5-4 and TRBJ2-5; D is ambiguous. The CDR3 totals 13 residues. V lost 0 bases and J lost 1, with 4 bases in between. The germline CDR1 and CDR2 sequences are SGHNT and YYREEE (reference sequence). CDR3 region: CASSLGLQETQYF. The CDR3 nucleotides are TGTGCCAGCAGCTTGGGTCTCCAAGAGACCCAGTACTTC.

The chain carries TRBV18 and TRBJ1-6; D remains ambiguous. This CDR3 contains 13 residues. Germline V gene lookup returns CDR1 KGHSH and CDR2 LQKENI. The V end lost 2 bases, the J end lost 9 bases, and 8 bases lay between the germline ends. CDR3 sequence: CASSPVGVSPLHF. The CDR3 nucleotides read TGTGCCAGCTCACCAGTTGGAGTTTCACCCCTCCACTTT.

The chain combines TRBV5-1 with TRBJ2-7, with a weak D call TRBD1 (5 bases). V lost 3 bases and J 3 bases, leaving 13 bases between the germline ends. CDR1 and CDR2 from the germline V gene are SGHRS and YFSETQ. The CDR3 spans 14 residues. The CDR3 reads CASSSGRVGYEQYF. CDR3 DNA: TGCGCCAGCAGCTCGGGCAGGGTGGGCTACGAGCAGTACTTC.

This chain uses TRBV29-1 with TRBJ2-3; 9 positions agree with TRBD1. The CDR3 is 14 residues long. The germline CDR1 and CDR2 sequences are SQVTM and ANQGSEA. V was clipped by 4 bases and J by 3 bases; unmatched bases: 5. CDR3 residues: CSVGWDRETDTQYF. The CDR3, as DNA: TGCAGCGTTGGCTGGGACAGGGAAACAGATACGCAGTATTTT.

Only one count was recorded for this clone. The rearrangement links TRBV15 to TRBJ1-5; 7 bases agree with TRBD1. V was pared by 1 base and J by 0 bases, with 6 bases of the junction left unmatched. This CDR3 spans 17 amino acids. Germline values: CDR1 LNHNV, CDR2 YYDKDF (reference sequence). CDR3 in DNA: TGTGCCACCAGCAGAGCCAGGACAGGCAATAGCAATCAGCCCCAGCATTTT. Translating gives CATSRARTGNSNQPQHF.

V usage is TRBV4-3 and J usage is TRBJ2-7; possibly TRBD2 for D (6 bases). V lost 1 base and J 2 bases, leaving 12 bases between the germline ends. Germline-derived CDR1 and CDR2 are LGHNA and YSLEER. This CDR3 region has 15 residues. The CDR3 loop is CASSQAPGDAYEQYF. The CDR3 DNA reads as TGCGCCAGCAGCCAAGCCCCGGGGGACGCCTACGAGCAGTACTTC.

Notes on this clone: Other DNA sequences in the same sample also yield this CDR3. The V call is TRBV9, the J call TRBJ1-4; no reliable D call. Germline-derived CDR1 and CDR2 are SGDLS and YYNGEE. V gave up 0 bases and J gave up 0 bases, with 6 bases separating them. The CDR3 has 15 residues. The CDR3 sequence is CASSVEGATNEKLFF. CDR3 coding DNA: TGTGCCAGCAGCGTAGAGGGAGCAACTAATGAAAAACTGTTTTTT.

The V call is TRBV2, the J call TRBJ1-1; no definite D call. Trimming pared 7 bases from V and 1 base from J, leaving 10 bases between. The CDR3 is 13 amino acids. The germline V gene has CDR1 SNHLY and CDR2 FYNNEI. DNA of the CDR3: TGTGCCAGCAAAGAGGGCGAGAACACTGAAGCTTTCTTT. It codes for CASKEGENTEAFF.

The genes are TRBV29-1 and TRBJ1-1, with D possibly being TRBD1 (6 bases). Germline loops: CDR1 SQVTM, CDR2 ANQGSEA. The V and J ends lost 5 bases and 4 bases respectively, with 11 bases between them. The CDR3 runs to 12 residues. The DNA of the CDR3 is TGCAGCGTTTTACGGACAGTCACTGAAGCTTTCTTT. Its translation: CSVLRTVTEAFF.

The chain joins TRBV30 to TRBJ1-5; D might be TRBD1 (5 bases). Germline CDR1 reads GTSNPN; CDR2 reads SVGIG (reference sequence). This CDR3 spans 13 amino acids. Trimming removed 5 bases from V and 7 bases from J, with 15 bases in between. The CDR3: CAWREQQGQPQHF. The CDR3 DNA follows: TGTGCCTGGCGAGAACAGCAGGGACAGCCCCAGCATTTT.